Only one count was recorded for the clone carrying this T cell receptor beta chain. The antigen remains unidentified. The sample is drawn from a study of T cell responses to AZD1222 COVID-19 vaccine. Study-wide results and limits: Nearly half of spike-specific TCRs reportedly go after variant regions that carry no mutations.

Clones were sequenced by immunoSEQ multiplex PCR, and TCRdb holds only the in-frame ones, with some missing. Among about 67,000 clones listed, around 84% were seen once. The CDR3 totals 14 residues. In germline, CDR1 is ENHRY, CDR2 SYGVKD. V lost 3 bases, J lost 1 base, and 8 bases lay in between. The sequence was collected from an adult in good health. The sample was peripheral blood, taken on day 0 of AZD1222 vaccination. The rearrangement links TRBV10-3 to TRBJ2-3; D remains unclear. The CDR3 nucleotides are TGTGCCATCAGTGACACACACGGCACAGATACGCAGTATTTT. Translating it yields CAISDTHGTDTQYF.